This T cell receptor (beta chain) was sequenced during a study of radiation and T cells in renal cell carcinoma. Time point: blood 2 weeks post-SBRT. As to treatment: 15 Gy SBRT to primary tumor, nephrectomy 4 weeks later. Radiation-treated patients gave blood at baseline, week 2 and week 4. The tumor was a clear cell renal cell carcinoma. Study-level points and caveats: From baseline, blood top tumor clonotypes peaked at 2 weeks post-radiation.

TCRdb keeps only in-frame clones here, not all; method: immunoSEQ multiplex PCR. The sample has roughly 80,000 clones; 70% to 90% are singletons. The CDR3 length equals 15 residues, ends included. Germline-derived CDR1 and CDR2 are KGHSH and LQKENI. For this clone: As yet, its antigen is unknown. The limits of the CDR3 on the DNA are not certain, so only TCRdb's listed CDR3 is given.

This TCR was sampled from a woman aged 45-65 years with renal cell carcinoma. The chain employs TRBV18 and TRBJ2-5; the table gives TRBD1 as D, unverified against the DNA. Sequencing used blood, obtained from a patient whose treatment included radiotherapy and nephrectomy. CDR3 amino acids: CASSPLWQGQETQYF.